This passage covers 17 T cell receptor beta chains from one sample sequenced in a study of blood T cell repertoires in COVID-19. Repertoires were generated with immunoSEQ multiplex PCR, while TCRdb's copy carries only in-frame clones and drops some. The sample records roughly 180,000 clones, approximately 88% being singletons. The sequenced sample was peripheral blood. Receptor source: a woman in her twenties or thirties with acute or convalescent COVID-19.

The V and J genes are TRBV6-1 and TRBJ2-3; TRBD2 agrees at 7 bases. Germline trimming cut 0 bases from V and 7 bases from J; bases unmatched to any gene: 7. The CDR3 extends over 15 amino acids. Germline V gene data show CDR1 as MNHNS and CDR2 as SASEGT. This CDR3 reads CASSEALGRGNTQYF. The CDR3 bases are TGTGCCAGCAGTGAAGCTTTGGGGAGGGGAAATACGCAGTATTTT.

The chain carries TRBV28 and TRBJ1-2, with 7 bases identical to TRBD1. The V segment lost 10 bases and the J segment 5 bases; nucleotides outside the gene matches: 10. In germline, CDR1 is MDHEN, CDR2 SYDVKM. The CDR3 sequence is 13 residues long. CDR3 amino acids: CATQGGERYGYTF. In DNA, the CDR3 is TGTGCCACCCAGGGGGGTGAGAGGTATGGCTACACCTTC.

The CDR3 nucleotides read TGTGCCAGCACGGGGGACACTGAAGCTTTCTTT. It encodes CASTGDTEAFF. The V gene is TRBV6-6, the J gene TRBJ1-1; TRBD1 might be the D (5 bases). The germline V gene encodes CDR1 MNHNY and CDR2 SVGAGI (reference sequence). The CDR3 has 11 amino acids. Trimming pared 7 bases from V and 3 bases from J, leaving 6 bases between.

This clone was seen only a few times. The V gene is TRBV7-9, the J gene TRBJ1-1; a possible D gene is TRBD1 (5 bases). The CDR3 sequence is 14 residues long. CDR1 is SEHNR and CDR2 is FQNEAQ in the germline V gene (reference sequence). Trimming removed 1 base at V and 12 bases at J, with 18 bases between. DNA of the CDR3: TGTGCCAGCAGCTTAGGTGTGGCTGACAGTCCGACTTTCTTT. This gives the protein CASSLGVADSPTFF.

This clone was counted between two and nine times. The chain joins TRBV2 to TRBJ1-5; tentatively, D is TRBD1 (5 bases). Trimming took 5 bases from V and 0 from J, leaving 17 bases between them. This CDR3 contains 17 residues. The germline V gene has CDR1 SNHLY and CDR2 FYNNEI. CDR3 coding DNA: TGTGCCAGCAGTCGGGGAGGGGAGGTATATAGCAATCAGCCCCAGCATTTT. Translated, it gives CASSRGGEVYSNQPQHF.

The V and J genes are TRBV2 and TRBJ2-1, with 11 bases identical to TRBD2. The length of the CDR3 is 14 residues. J gave up 10 bases and V 7 bases, and 9 bases lay outside the gene matches. Per the germline V gene, CDR1 is SNHLY and CDR2 is FYNNEI. The CDR3 bases are TGTGCCAGCATGCGACTAGCGGGAATTGGGGAGCAGTTCTTC. It specifies CASMRLAGIGEQFF.

This rearrangement joins TRBV5-5 to TRBJ2-1; 7 nucleotides match TRBD2. V was pared by 3 bases and J by 7 bases, with 16 bases of the junction left unmatched. The CDR3 runs 17 residues. The V gene's germline CDR1 is SGHKS and CDR2 YYEKEE (reference sequence). The CDR3 coding sequence is TGTGCCAGCAGCTCCCAAAAATGGGGGGGGATGGTTAATGAGCAGTTCTTC. The encoded protein is CASSSQKWGGMVNEQFF. The variable domain in full, with the rest retrieved from reference TRBV5-5 and TRBJ2-1, is DAGVTQSPTHLIKTRGQQVTLRCSPISGHKSVSWYQQVLGQGPQFIFQYYEKEERGRGNFPDRFSARQFPNYSSELNVNALLLGDSALYLCASSSQKWGGMVNEQFFGPGTRLTVL.

The V gene is TRBV23-1, the J gene TRBJ2-3, with D hard to call. TRBV23-1 is filed as an ORF, its function uncertain. The CDR3 spans 12 residues. With 3 bases removed from V and 7 bases from J, the gap between germline ends came to 8 bases. Written as DNA, the CDR3 is TGCGCCAGCAGTCAGTCACACCATACGCAGTATTTT. Amino acid sequence: CASSQSHHTQYF.

CDR3 coding DNA: TGTGCCTCCCAGCCCGTAGCGGGAGCCTACGAGCAGTACTTC. Translating it yields CASQPVAGAYEQYF. V and J are TRBV5-4 and TRBJ2-7, with 9 bases aligning to TRBD2. The V gene end was trimmed by 10 bases and the J gene end by 2 bases; junction bases not matched to a gene: 10. CDR3 length equals 14 residues. CDR1 SGHNT and CDR2 YYREEE come from the germline V gene (reference sequence).

Only a few counts were recorded for this clone. The DNA for the CDR3 is TGTGCCAGCAGTCTTCAGGGGGCGCGGTCCAATGAGCAGTTCTTC. Its protein is CASSLQGARSNEQFF. The genes are TRBV27 and TRBJ2-1; 8 bases fit TRBD1. V dropped 5 bases and J dropped 6; count of bases not matched to a gene: 9. Germline CDR1 reads MNHEY; CDR2 reads SMNVEV (reference sequence). This CDR3 region has 15 residues.

This chain connects TRBV10-2 to TRBJ2-5, with D perhaps TRBD2 (6 bases). Trimming took off 2 bases at V and 5 bases at J, with 12 bases between the two ends. The CDR3 spans 14 residues. Germline values: CDR1 WSHSY, CDR2 SAAADI. The CDR3 here is CASSEAGRSETQYF. The CDR3 nucleotides read TGCGCCAGCAGTGAGGCGGGACGGTCGGAGACCCAGTACTTC.

The V call is TRBV28, the J call TRBJ2-5, with 10 bases that match TRBD2. CDR3 length equals 17 residues. The V segment lost 3 bases and the J segment 5 bases; nucleotides outside the gene matches: 12. From germline, CDR1 is MDHEN and CDR2 SYDVKM. The CDR3 bases are TGTGCCAGCAGTTTGGGGCTAGCGGGAGAGGAGGGGGAGACCCAGTACTTC. It specifies CASSLGLAGEEGETQYF.

The count of this clone is one. The chain uses TRBV29-1 and TRBJ1-1; 8 bases match TRBD1. CDR1 and CDR2 from the germline V gene are SQVTM and ANQGSEA. The length of the CDR3 is 13 residues. Trimming removed 4 bases from V and 4 bases from J; junction bases left unmatched: 5. The DNA of the CDR3 is TGCAGCGTTGTTACAGGGGGGGCCACTGAAGCTTTCTTT. Encoded protein: CSVVTGGATEAFF.

This chain links TRBV5-5 with TRBJ1-6, with 7 bases lining up with TRBD1. Germline V gene data show CDR1 as SGHKS and CDR2 as YYEKEE (reference sequence). The CDR3 loop spans 17 amino acids. Trimming removed 0 bases from V and 3 bases from J; junction bases left unmatched: 6. In DNA, the CDR3 is TGTGCCAGCAGCTTGGAGTGGCGGACAGGCTATAATTCACCCCTCCACTTT. Translated, it gives CASSLEWRTGYNSPLHF.

CDR3 in DNA: TGTGCCAGCAGCGTCGACTCATCCTTCTACGAGCAGTACTTC. This codes for CASSVDSSFYEQYF. The chain has TRBV5-4 and TRBJ2-7; D unclear. Trimming removed 4 bases at V and 3 bases at J, with 14 bases between. CDR1 is SGHNT, CDR2 YYREEE, per germline (reference sequence). The CDR3 is 14 amino acids. Full variable domain (remainder filled in from reference TRBV5-4 and TRBJ2-7): ETGVTQSPTHLIKTRGQQVTLRCSSQSGHNTVSWYQQALGQGPQFIFQYYREEENGRGNFPPRFSGLQFPNYSSELNVNALELDDSALYLCASSVDSSFYEQYFGPGTRLTVT.

This clone has a single count. This chain uses TRBV28 with TRBJ1-2, with 10 bases aligning to TRBD1. V shed 5 bases and J 3 bases; nucleotides not matched to a gene: 6. Per the germline V gene, CDR1 is MDHEN and CDR2 is SYDVKM. This CDR3 is built from 15 residues. CDR3 nucleotide sequence: TGTGCCAGCAGTCCAGGGACAGGGGTGGACTATGGCTACACCTTC. It yields the protein CASSPGTGVDYGYTF.

The genes are TRBV28 and TRBJ2-1; TRBD2 matches 12 bases. The CDR3 spans 19 residues. The trim removed 8 bases at V and 8 bases at J, leaving 22 bases unmatched. Germline V CDR1 and CDR2: MDHEN, SYDVKM. This CDR3 reads CASGTIVPSSGRALDEQFF. The CDR3 bases are TGTGCCAGCGGAACCATAGTCCCCTCTAGCGGGAGGGCCCTCGATGAGCAGTTCTTC.